Reported below is one TCR beta chain. Its specificity is not known. The V and J ends lost 1 base and 7 bases, in that order; junction bases with no gene match: 7. CDR1 is LGHNA and CDR2 is YNFKEQ in the germline V gene. CDR3 size: 17 residues. These data come from a study of shared clonotypes between healthy human individuals. Points from the study as a whole: What naive subsets generally showed was a larger estimated richness than memory subsets showed.

Sorted subsets were amplified in replicate PCRs using about 210 ng DNA, tens of thousands of T cell genomes. Per the authors' pipeline: For the immunoSEQ data, sequences were junction-only without quality scores, so filtering differed. Clones were sequenced by immunoSEQ multiplex PCR, and TCRdb holds only the in-frame ones, with some missing. The V and J calls and clone size were taken over from that table, and D and trimming were inferred from the DNA. The table includes approximately 1,000,000 clones, roughly 74% detected once. The chain is built from TRBV4-2 and TRBJ2-2, with 12 nucleotides matching TRBD2. The source of this sequence is a man aged 18 to 30 in good health. Some clones in this sample may be carry-over from other donors' samples. The specimen was memory CD4+ T cells from PBMCs. The sample's subset: CD45RA-negative fraction. DNA of the CDR3: TGTGCCAGCAGCCAAGGTCTAGCGGGAGGGGCTGACGGGGAGCTGTTTTTT. Translated, it gives CASSQGLAGGADGELFF.